What follows describes a single T cell receptor beta chain. Its specificity is unknown. Here immunoSEQ multiplex PCR was the method, and the copy in TCRdb shows in-frame clones only, minus some. The profile covers roughly 120,000 clones, with less than 95% appearing a single time and 2.5% to 3% taken by the ten largest. This sample was taken from a study of T cell responses to AZD1222 COVID-19 vaccine. Findings of the study overall: Donors were mostly white British, more females; clonal diversity possibly underestimated. Across the whole spike, CD4 TCRs peaked at regions 160-218 and 743-854. No day 14 peak samples; only post-peak repertoires were characterized.

The material was peripheral blood, obtained 28 days after the second AZD1222 dose. This clonotype was obtained from an adult who received the AZD1222 COVID-19 vaccine.

CDR3 sequence (DNA): TGTGCCAGCAGCTACGGGACAGGAGGAACGCTTGGCTATGGCTACACCTTC. This encodes CASSYGTGGTLGYGYTF. This chain joins TRBV3-1 (or the pseudogene TRBV3-2) and TRBJ1-2; TRBD1 matches at 8 bases. J gave up 4 bases and V 5 bases, and 15 bases lay outside the gene matches. The germline gives CDR1 LGHDT, CDR2 YNNKEL (reference sequence). The CDR3 is made up of 17 amino acids.